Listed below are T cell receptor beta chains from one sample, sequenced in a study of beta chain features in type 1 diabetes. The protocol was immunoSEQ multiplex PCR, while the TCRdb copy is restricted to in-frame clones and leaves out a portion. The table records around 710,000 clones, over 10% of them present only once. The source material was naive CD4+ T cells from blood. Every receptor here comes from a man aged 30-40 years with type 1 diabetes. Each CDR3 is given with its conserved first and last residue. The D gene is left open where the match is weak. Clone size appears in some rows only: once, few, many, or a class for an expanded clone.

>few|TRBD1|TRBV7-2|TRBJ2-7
TGTGCCAGCAGCCCCGGGACAGACTACGAGCAGTACTTC
CASSPGTDYEQYF
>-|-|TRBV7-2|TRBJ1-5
TGTGCCAGCAGCTTAGGAGAAGGGCATCAGCCCCAGCATTTT
CASSLGEGHQPQHF
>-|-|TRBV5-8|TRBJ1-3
TGTGCCAGCAGTCTGCGGACAGTTGGAAACACCATATATTTT
CASSLRTVGNTIYF
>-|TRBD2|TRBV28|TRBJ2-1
TGTGCCAGCAGTCCTAGCGGGGGAGGCTCCTACAATGAGCAGTTCTTC
CASSPSGGGSYNEQFF
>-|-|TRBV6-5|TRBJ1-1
TGTGCCAGCAGTTACTCGTTCGGGAGGGCTTTCTTT
CASSYSFGRAFF
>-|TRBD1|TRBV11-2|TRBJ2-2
TGTGCCACCCAGACAGGGGGCGAAACCGGGGAGCTGTTTTTT
CATQTGGETGELFF
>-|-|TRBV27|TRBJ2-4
TGTGCCAGCAGCCCACTTTGGGGGGGCGGAAACATTCAGTACTTC
CASSPLWGGGNIQYF
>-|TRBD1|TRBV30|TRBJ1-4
TGTGCCTGGAGTGTACTAAAAAATAAGGGGGCAAGTGAAAAACTGTTTTTT
CAWSVLKNKGASEKLFF
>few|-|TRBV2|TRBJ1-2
TGTGCCAGCAGTGGACGGAACTATGGCTACACCTTC
CASSGRNYGYTF
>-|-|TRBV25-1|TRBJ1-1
TGTGCCAGCAGTGATAGGACTGGACAGGAAGCTTTCTTT
CASSDRTGQEAFF
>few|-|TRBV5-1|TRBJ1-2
TGCGCCAGCAGCTTGGAGGCGGGAGCTAACTATGGCTACACCTTC
CASSLEAGANYGYTF
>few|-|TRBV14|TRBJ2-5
TGTGCCAGCAGCCAAGAGTATCCAGAGACCCAGTACTTC
CASSQEYPETQYF
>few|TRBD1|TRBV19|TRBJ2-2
TGTGCCAGTAGATCCGGGACAGGGGTCACCGGGGAGCTGTTTTTT
CASRSGTGVTGELFF
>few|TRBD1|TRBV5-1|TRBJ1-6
TGCGCCAGCAGCTTGAAGGAGGACAGGGGGTTCAATTCACCCCTCCACTTT
CASSLKEDRGFNSPLHF